This T cell receptor beta chain was sequenced during a study of blood T cell repertoires in COVID-19. The CDR3 extends over 18 amino acids. The ends were cut back, 0 bases at V and 4 bases at J, with 19 bases in the middle. Germline loops: CDR1 LGHNA, CDR2 YSLEER. Everyone who took part was roughly 18 to 89 years old, and they came from about 25 US areas. In the authors' workflow: By means of reference gene primer amplification, nucleated cell counts were estimated. Repertoires were generated with immunoSEQ multiplex PCR, while TCRdb's copy carries only in-frame clones and drops some. The DNA gave D and trimming, while V, J and clone size come from that table. There are 200,000 to 250,000 clones in the sample; approximately 87% occur only once, and 3% to 3.5% lies in the top ten.

This receptor was identified in a woman aged 45-60 years in a cohort exposed to, infected with or recovered from COVID-19 (not recorded which). The sample taken for sequencing was PBMCs or T cells enriched from blood (not recorded which). This chain joins TRBV4-3 and TRBJ1-5; D might be TRBD1 (5 bases). The CDR3 here is CASSQDIWPGQVNQPQHF. Here the CDR3 DNA reads TGCGCCAGCAGCCAAGACATCTGGCCAGGGCAAGTTAATCAGCCCCAGCATTTT.